This record looks at one TCR beta chain sequence and its context. Single viable CD3+CD4+CD8-CD45RO+ cells were sorted as the memory CD4+ T cells. Donors' CMV status reflects serum IgG against pp150, pp28, p38, p52. This CDR3 spans 14 amino acids. V was cut by 2 bases and J by 6 bases, with 13 bases left in between. Germline CDR1 reads MNHEY; CDR2 reads SVGAGI. These data come from a study of memory CD4+ T cells and cytomegalovirus serostatus. About the research overall: This sample comes from healthy Belgian adults, about 10 CMV seropositive, approximately 22 seronegative.

In the authors' methods: After removing out-of-frame reads, 2 million to 2.5 million distinct TCRbeta sequences remained. Method: immunoSEQ multiplex PCR; TCRdb's copy keeps in-frame clones and lacks some. For V, J and clone size, that table is used; D and trimming come from the DNA. The sample comprises tens of thousands of clones, around 83% of which are singletons, and under 1.5% rests with the top ten. Sequencing was done on a sample of memory CD4+ T cells from blood. The chain uses TRBV6-5 and TRBJ1-1; possibly TRBD1 for D (5 bases). The TCR was taken from an adult in good health and CMV-seropositive. CDR3 nucleotide sequence: TGTGCCAGCAGTTACGCCCAGGGCAGTCCTGAAGCTTTCTTT. Its protein product is CASSYAQGSPEAFF.